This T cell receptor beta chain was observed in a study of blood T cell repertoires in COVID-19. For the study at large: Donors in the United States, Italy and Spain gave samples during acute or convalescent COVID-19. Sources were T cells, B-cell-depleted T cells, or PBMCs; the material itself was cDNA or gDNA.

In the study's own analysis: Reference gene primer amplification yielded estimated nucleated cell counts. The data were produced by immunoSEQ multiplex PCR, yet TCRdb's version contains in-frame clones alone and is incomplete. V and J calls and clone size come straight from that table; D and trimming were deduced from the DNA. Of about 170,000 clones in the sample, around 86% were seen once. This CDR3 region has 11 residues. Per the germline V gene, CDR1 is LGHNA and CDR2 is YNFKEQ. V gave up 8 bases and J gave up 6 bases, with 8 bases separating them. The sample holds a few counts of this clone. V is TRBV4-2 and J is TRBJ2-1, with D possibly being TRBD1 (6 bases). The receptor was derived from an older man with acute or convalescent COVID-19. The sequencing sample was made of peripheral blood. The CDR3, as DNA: TGTGCCAGCCAGGGGTTCAATGAGCAGTTCTTC. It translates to CASQGFNEQFF.